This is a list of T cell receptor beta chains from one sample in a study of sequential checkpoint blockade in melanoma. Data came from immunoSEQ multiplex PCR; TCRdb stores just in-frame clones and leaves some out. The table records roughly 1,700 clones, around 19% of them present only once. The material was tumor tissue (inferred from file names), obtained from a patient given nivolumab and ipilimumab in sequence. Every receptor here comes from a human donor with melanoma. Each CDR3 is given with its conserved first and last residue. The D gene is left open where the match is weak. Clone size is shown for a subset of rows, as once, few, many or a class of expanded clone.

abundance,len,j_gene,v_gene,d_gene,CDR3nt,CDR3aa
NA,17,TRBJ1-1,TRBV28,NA,TGTGCCAGCAGTTTAAACTTCCATCGTGGGGCGCTTACTGAAGCTTTCTTT,CASSLNFHRGALTEAFF
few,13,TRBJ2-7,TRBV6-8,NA,TGTGCCAGCACCAAGACCGGGACCTACGAGCAGTACTTC,CASTKTGTYEQYF
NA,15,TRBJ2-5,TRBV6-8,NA,TGTGCCAGCAGTTACTCGAGTCAGGGATCGGAGACCCAGTACTTC,CASSYSSQGSETQYF
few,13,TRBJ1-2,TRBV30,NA,TGTGCCTGGAGTTCCCAGGTCGGTTACGGCTACACCTTC,CAWSSQVGYGYTF
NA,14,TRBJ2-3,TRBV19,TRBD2,TGTGCCAGTGCTAGACTAGCGGCCACAGATACGCAGTATTTT,CASARLAATDTQYF
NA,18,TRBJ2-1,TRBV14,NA,TGTGCCAGCAGCCGGGTGACGGGCGCCTACAGCTCCTACAATGAGCAGTTCTTC,CASSRVTGAYSSYNEQFF
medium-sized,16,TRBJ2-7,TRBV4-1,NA,TGCGCCAGCAGCCACGCTTCTAGGGGAATCCTGTACGAGCAGTACTTC,CASSHASRGILYEQYF
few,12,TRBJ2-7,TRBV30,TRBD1,TGTGCCTGGGACAGGGGGAACTACGAGCAGTACTTC,CAWDRGNYEQYF
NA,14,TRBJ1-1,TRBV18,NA,TGTGCCAGCTCTCCCACGGATTCGAACACTGAAGCTTTCTTT,CASSPTDSNTEAFF
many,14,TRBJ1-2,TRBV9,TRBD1,TGTGCCAGCAGCGCGGGACAGGGGGTTGGCGGCTACACCTTC,CASSAGQGVGGYTF
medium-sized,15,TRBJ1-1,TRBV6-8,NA,TGTGCCAGCAGGCCTTTTGGACAGTCAAACACTGAAGCTTTCTTT,CASRPFGQSNTEAFF